The present TCR beta chain was sequenced within a study of early stage breast cancer tumors (dated by TCRdb to about 2017). General notes on the study: Of the 15 to 20 invasive breast tumors, 12 to 13 were found to be estrogen receptor-positive, progesterone receptor-positive and HER2-negative. On average, each sample had 8 to 10-fold read coverage. About 65% of the 12 ER+/PR+/HER2- tumors were invasive ductal carcinomas, while the other four were invasive lobular carcinomas. A total of 2,651,842 templates, representing about 1.1 million unique clonotypes, were detected across all samples.

The study profiled bulk TCR beta-chain repertoires in matched peripheral blood, tumor and adjacent normal breast tissue taken from fewer than 20 patients with early-stage breast cancer. Before surgery, whole blood (about 5-10 mL) was collected into EDTA tubes and processed within 2 hours. Ficoll-Paque centrifugation in SepMate-50 tubes was used to isolate peripheral blood mononuclear cells. PBMCs were cryopreserved in aliquots of roughly 2 to 4.5 million cells in around 90% FBS with about 10% DMSO and kept in liquid nitrogen. The Qiagen AllPrep DNA/RNA Mini kit was used to extract genomic DNA. Remarks on this clone: There is no known antigen for this receptor. It has no much larger one-base neighbor in the sample; base qualities were not kept.

Measured from the cysteine to the phenylalanine, the CDR3 is 15 residues long. Here the CDR3 DNA is all that survives: 45 bases in frame from base 1. The junction carries 15 bases between V and J, which are trimmed by 1 base and 6 bases respectively. Sequences SGHTA (CDR1) and FQGNSA (CDR2) are obtained from the germline V gene. The investigation overall reported the following: Greater similarity was observed between blood and normal breast repertoires than between blood and tumor repertoires, and tumor was distinguished from normal in about 85% of the 16 patients when each tissue was compared with blood. Because the cohort was small, analysis by tumor subtype was not possible. Chain pairing and functional markers such as CD4, CD8 and FOXP3 were not captured by bulk genomic DNA sequencing of unsorted cells. Compared with adjacent normal breast tissue, tumors had higher clonality and roughly 2.5-fold greater T cell density. Enriched TCRB sequences shared across patients were mostly commonly generated sequences, unlikely to play an important role in the tumor microenvironment.

Every sample was amplified as two independent genomic DNA replicates, using 0.5 to 0.6 ug for blood and 1.5 ug for tumor or normal breast. Following the manufacturer's instructions, the ImmunoSeq Intro kit was used to carry out TCRB sequencing on genomic DNA. For absolute quantification, the roughly 30-cycle multiplex PCR included proprietary primers along with spike-in control sequences. Single-end 150-bp reads were used to sequence an 87-bp fragment covering the CDR3 and the flanking V and J genes. Each lane of an Illumina MiSeq using version 3.0 chemistry carried seven multiplexed samples, with two replicates per sample. In the source study's methods: Raw data were processed by the vendor's proprietary pipeline, with both replicates merged into one result per sample. Clonotypes were defined as productive rearrangements sharing the V-gene family, CDR3 amino acid sequence and J-gene segment. To compute clonality, the normalized Shannon entropy (Pielou evenness) of TCRB abundances was subtracted from 1. T cell density was estimated as total templates divided by the number of input cells, with the number of input cells inferred from the DNA input amount. Recon was used with default parameters to estimate total repertoire diversity and clonality. Clonotypes with over 0.1% abundance in tumor and at least 32-fold higher abundance in tumor than in normal breast were defined as tumor-enriched. The table comes from immuneACCESS by way of TCRdb, which keeps in-frame sequences with V and J called. Part of the clones is missing from these tables; in studies checked, under half for an unresolved V gene and the rest for unknown reasons. The V and J calls and clone size come from that table; D and trimming were worked out from the DNA. This sample has tens of thousands of clones in its table, and about three quarters of those were observed once. About 3.4% of the sample rests with the top ten.

This sequence uses TRBV7-2 and TRBJ1-2, with a weak D call of TRBD1 (5 bases match). The source material was blood. The clonotype originates from a person aged 40-50 years with breast cancer. The DNA sequence follows: TGTGCCAGCAGCTTAGACGTGACCGGGGCTAATGGCTACACCTTC. Its translation reads: CASSLDVTGANGYTF. Full variable domain (CDR3 extended with the reference TRBV7-2 and TRBJ1-2 proteins): GAGVSQSPSNKVTEKGKDVELRCDPISGHTALYWYRQSLGQGLEFLIYFQGNSAPDKSGLPSDRFSAERTGGSVSTLTIQRTQQEDSAVYLCASSLDVTGANGYTFGSGTRLTVV.